This paragraph covers one TCR beta chain sequence. This sample was included in a study of blood T cell repertoires in COVID-19. As for the study in general: Spain, Italy and the United States supplied samples that represented acute and convalescent COVID-19. T cells, B-cell-depleted T cells, or PBMCs supplied cDNA or gDNA.

As originally analysed: Quantification of nucleated cells was approximated via reference gene primer amplification. Profiled with immunoSEQ multiplex PCR; TCRdb holds only in-frame clones, not every one. V, J and clone size were drawn from that table, and D and trimming were deduced from the DNA. This table holds around 400,000 clones, roughly 90% found once. Trimming left V 1 base short and J 2 bases short, with 9 bases between. The CDR3 has 16 amino acids. Germline V gives CDR1 LGHNA, CDR2 YNFKEQ. The sequence derives from a man aged 35 to 55 with acute or convalescent COVID-19. The chain is built from TRBV4-2 and TRBJ1-6; D is undetermined. The sequencing input was peripheral blood. CDR3 sequence: CASSQVVEPYNSPLHF. CDR3 DNA sequence: TGTGCCAGCAGCCAAGTGGTGGAGCCCTATAATTCACCCCTCCACTTT.